This TCR beta chain was identified during a study of blood T cells in healthy people across ages. Study-wide points: Age showed a roughly linear inverse relationship with TCR beta diversity per million T cells. Relative to aged donors, long-lived donors carried more naive CD4+ cells and displayed higher diversity. Changes in expanded clonotypes were possibly confounded, as the CMV status of donors was unknown.

This clonotype was seen only once. Antigen specificity is unknown. A second PCR, run for roughly 7 to 12 cycles, used a sample-barcoded 5' primer plus a J-beta primer mix. Each CDR3 protein gets one entry after TCRdb re-called the 5' RACE reads with MiXCR. Of hundreds of thousands of distinct CDR3 sequences in the sample, 58% were seen once. Drawing of peripheral blood yielded about 9.7 milliliters from each donor. Trimming shortened V by 2 bases and J by 4 bases, and 13 bases separated the two germline ends. The length of the CDR3 is 14 residues. Germline CDR1 is GTSNPN and CDR2 is SVGIG (reference sequence).

Source material: blood. The rearrangement links TRBV30 to TRBJ2-3; D ambiguous. The sequence was obtained from a man aged 25 to 40 in good health. The CDR3 region has the DNA TGTGCCTGGAGTCCTGGTGGCGGACCAGATACGCAGTATTTT. As protein: CAWSPGGGPDTQYF. Variable domain in full (rest from reference TRBV30 and TRBJ2-3): SQTIHQWPATLVQPVGSPLSLECTVEGTSNPNLYWYRQAAGRGLQLLFYSVGIGQISSEVPQNLSASRPQDRQFILSSKKLLLSDSGFYLCAWSPGGGPDTQYFGPGTRLTVL.